The clone carrying this T cell receptor (beta chain) appeared many times. The data derive from a study of neurological immune-mediated disorders. The time point is: longitudinal time-point 3. Germline CDR1 is LGHDT and CDR2 is YNNKEL (reference sequence). There are 14 residues in the CDR3. With 4 bases removed from V and 3 bases from J, the gap between germline ends came to 12 bases. Synthesis of cDNA was carried out by template-switch 5'RACE. The reaction used 10-nucleotide random UMIs. TCRdb re-analysed the 5' RACE reads in MiXCR, keeping a single row per CDR3 protein. The sample lists about 53,000 distinct CDR3 sequences; 8% to 9% were seen once.

This TCR was sampled from a woman aged 40 to 50 in good health. Sequencing used PBMCs. The chain uses TRBV3-1 and TRBJ1-2, with D hard to call. Here the CDR3 DNA reads TGTGCCAGCAGCCCCTCGTCCAGCCACTATGGCTACACCTTC. Residues: CASSPSSSHYGYTF.